A single sample is the source of the 31 T cell receptor beta chains below, sequenced in a study of shared clonotypes between healthy human individuals. The protocol was immunoSEQ multiplex PCR, while the TCRdb copy is restricted to in-frame clones and leaves out a portion. The data hold 2 million to 2.5 million clones, with less than 95% observed a single time. The specimen sequenced was naive CD4+ T cells from PBMCs. The subset here: CD45RA+ positively selected. The receptors stem from a man in his late teens or twenties in good health. Some clones in this sample may be carry-over from other donors' samples.

V usage is TRBV25-1 and J usage is TRBJ2-6; no definite D call. The CDR3 is 16 residues long. Looked up from germline, CDR1 is MGHDK and CDR2 is SYGVNS. V was pared by 6 bases and J by 3 bases, with 15 bases between. CDR3 DNA: TGTGCCAGCAGCCGGTCATTGGTCGGTGGGGCCAACGTCCTGACTTTC. Protein: CASSRSLVGGANVLTF.

This clone was recorded only once. The CDR3 spells CASSPDRGHQPQHF. The CDR3 nucleotides read TGTGCCAGCAGTCCCGACAGGGGGCATCAGCCCCAGCATTTT. The rearrangement uses TRBV2 and TRBJ1-5, with 10 bases matching TRBD1. The CDR3 spans 14 residues. The germline CDR1 and CDR2 sequences are SNHLY and FYNNEI. V dropped 5 bases and J dropped 5; count of bases not matched to a gene: 3.

This clone was found once. The chain combines TRBV9 with TRBJ2-2, with D possibly matching TRBD1 (6 bases). V lost 0 bases and J 3 bases, leaving 12 bases between the germline ends. Germline V gene sequence: CDR1 SGDLS, CDR2 YYNGEE. The CDR3 consists of 16 residues. In DNA form, the CDR3 reads TGTGCCAGCAGCGTAGACGAGGGGGACGACACCGGGGAGCTGTTTTTT. Its protein is CASSVDEGDDTGELFF.

DNA of the CDR3: TGTGCCAGCTCCTCCGGGACTAGCGGCTACGAGCAGTACTTC. Amino acid sequence: CASSSGTSGYEQYF. The chain recombines TRBV18 with TRBJ2-7, with 11 bases that match TRBD2. Per germline, CDR1 KGHSH and CDR2 LQKENI. V shed 6 bases, J shed 3 bases, and the junction held 4 bases outside the gene matches. This CDR3 comprises 14 residues.

This sequence joins TRBV27 and TRBJ2-1; D is ambiguous. The ends were cut back, 5 bases at V and 2 bases at J, with 19 bases in the middle. This CDR3 has 17 amino acids. CDR1 and CDR2 from the germline V gene are MNHEY and SMNVEV (reference sequence). The CDR3 nucleotides read TGTGCCAGCAGTACTCGGTTAGCTCTCTTGGCCTACAATGAGCAGTTCTTC. Protein product: CASSTRLALLAYNEQFF.

The V call is TRBV5-5, the J call TRBJ2-5, with D possibly being TRBD2 (6 bases). The CDR3 has 14 residues. Germline CDR1 SGHKS, CDR2 YYEKEE (reference sequence). V lost 0 bases to trimming and J lost 3 bases, with 9 bases between them. The CDR3 is CASSLAGVKETQYF. In DNA, the CDR3 is TGTGCCAGCAGCTTGGCGGGAGTCAAAGAGACCCAGTACTTC.

V is TRBV2 and J is TRBJ2-2; a weak D match, TRBD2 (5 bases). Germline V lookup: CDR1 SNHLY, CDR2 FYNNEI. Trimming removed 7 bases from V and 6 bases from J, with 15 bases in between. The CDR3 length is 14 residues. The CDR3 DNA follows: TGTGCCAGCACCCGCACCTCGGGGTCCGGGGAGCTGTTTTTT. This gives the protein CASTRTSGSGELFF.

About this clone: This specimen includes other DNA sequences encoding the same CDR3. The chain uses TRBV29-1 and TRBJ2-1; D ambiguous. Germline-derived CDR1 and CDR2 are SQVTM and ANQGSEA. CDR3 size: 13 residues. Trimming pared 6 bases from V and 0 bases from J, leaving 9 bases between. CDR3 sequence (DNA): TGCAGCGTCGGGTGGAGCTCCTACAATGAGCAGTTCTTC. Encoded protein: CSVGWSSYNEQFF.

The V and J genes are TRBV28 and TRBJ2-2; D ambiguous. This CDR3 comprises 17 residues. Germline CDR1 MDHEN, CDR2 SYDVKM. Trimming left V 3 bases short and J 2 bases short, with 16 bases between. The CDR3 sequence is CASSLSPGRVNTGELFF. The CDR3 DNA follows: TGTGCCAGCAGTTTGTCCCCGGGTAGGGTAAACACCGGGGAGCTGTTTTTT.

The chain combines TRBV19 with TRBJ1-5, with D possibly TRBD1 on 5 matching bases. V lost 2 bases and J 8 bases, leaving 16 bases between the germline ends. The CDR3 consists of 15 residues. Germline CDR1 reads LNHDA; CDR2 reads SQIVND (reference sequence). The CDR3 region is CASSIWENRLKPQHF. CDR3 in DNA: TGTGCCAGTAGTATATGGGAGAACAGGCTCAAGCCCCAGCATTTT.

In regard to this clone: At the DNA level, this CDR3 is encoded by other sequences in the same sample as well. J is TRBJ1-1 and V is TRBV7-9; weak D call: TRBD1 (5 bases). The CDR3 consists of 13 residues. V gave up 3 bases and J gave up 1 base, with 6 bases separating them. Per the germline V gene, CDR1 is SEHNR and CDR2 is FQNEAQ (reference sequence). CDR3 in amino acids: CASSFGANTEAFF. The CDR3 coding sequence is TGTGCCAGCAGCTTCGGGGCGAACACTGAAGCTTTCTTT.

The chain has TRBV2 and TRBJ2-7; a weak D match, TRBD1 (8 bases). The V and J ends lost 7 bases and 6 bases respectively, with 16 bases between them. This CDR3 has 13 residues. Per germline, CDR1 SNHLY and CDR2 FYNNEI. The CDR3 reads CASTQDREGEQYF. The CDR3, as DNA: TGTGCCAGCACCCAGGACAGGGAGGGCGAGCAGTACTTC.

Turning to this clone: The sample has other DNA sequences that encode this CDR3 too. The chain combines TRBV4-3 with TRBJ2-1; 11 positions agree with TRBD2. The CDR3 contains 15 residues. CDR1 LGHNA and CDR2 YSLEER come from the germline V gene. V was clipped by 0 bases and J by 8 bases; unmatched bases: 3. This CDR3 is CASSQELAGADEQFF. Here the CDR3 DNA reads TGCGCCAGCAGCCAAGAACTAGCGGGAGCCGATGAGCAGTTCTTC.

The V gene is TRBV18, the J gene TRBJ2-7, with D perhaps given as TRBD1 or TRBD2 (5 bases each). Trimming removed 2 bases at V and 0 bases at J, with 8 bases between. Looked up from germline, CDR1 is KGHSH and CDR2 is LQKENI. The CDR3 consists of 14 residues. The CDR3: CASSPGGLSYEQYF. The CDR3 DNA reads TGTGCCAGCTCACCAGGGGGTCTCTCCTACGAGCAGTACTTC.

The chain combines TRBV18 with TRBJ2-3, with TRBD1 as a possible D gene (5 bases). The CDR3 contains 14 residues. Germline lookup yields CDR1 KGHSH and CDR2 LQKENI. V was shortened by 0 bases and J by 5 bases, with 9 bases between the two germline ends. CDR3 protein: CASSPPKGEDTQYF. The DNA of the CDR3 is TGTGCCAGCTCACCACCGAAAGGGGAAGATACGCAGTATTTT.

The J gene is TRBJ1-4, the V gene TRBV28; 7 bases line up with TRBD1. CDR1 and CDR2 (germline): MDHEN, SYDVKM. The J segment lost 0 bases and the V segment lost 3 bases, leaving 10 bases of the junction unmatched. This CDR3 is built from 18 residues. The CDR3 coding sequence is TGTGCCAGCAGTTTCTACTGGGGGACAGTATCAACTAATGAAAAACTGTTTTTT. This encodes CASSFYWGTVSTNEKLFF.

The V call is TRBV6-1, the J call TRBJ2-5; TRBD2 matches at 9 bases. Germline values: CDR1 MNHNS, CDR2 SASEGT. V lost 5 bases and J lost 4; bases outside the gene matches: 2. The CDR3 runs to 13 residues. The CDR3 sequence is CASSHSGRETQYF. The CDR3 coding sequence is TGTGCCAGCAGTCATAGCGGGAGAGAGACCCAGTACTTC.

The chain recombines TRBV27 with TRBJ2-3; 8 positions match TRBD1. The CDR3 contains 16 residues. Losses at the gene ends were 7 bases for V and 3 bases for J; bases not matched to a gene: 12. Germline CDR1 and CDR2: MNHEY and SMNVEV (reference sequence). The CDR3 DNA reads as TGTGCCAGCACCAACATTCCCGGACAGGGAACAGATACGCAGTATTTT. Its translation: CASTNIPGQGTDTQYF.

This clone was recorded only once. The chain couples TRBV7-3 to TRBJ2-7; D may be TRBD2 (6 bases). Germline V CDR1 and CDR2: SGHTA, FQGTGA. Deletions cut 5 bases from V and 6 bases from J, with 14 bases between. The CDR3 is 13 amino acids. CDR3 residues: CASSTGGSAEQYF. CDR3 nucleotides: TGTGCCAGCAGCACCGGAGGGTCCGCCGAGCAGTACTTC.

This CDR3 reads CASKMGQGSETQYF. CDR3 sequence (DNA): TGTGCCAGTAAAATGGGACAGGGGTCAGAGACCCAGTACTTC. The chain uses TRBV7-9 and TRBJ2-5, with TRBD1 identical over 10 bases. This CDR3 has 14 amino acids. CDR1 SEHNR and CDR2 FQNEAQ come from the germline V gene (reference sequence). Losses at the gene ends were 9 bases for V and 4 bases for J; bases not matched to a gene: 8.

The gene calls are TRBV10-3 and TRBJ1-6; 9 bases map to TRBD1. Trimming removed 8 bases from V and 10 bases from J; junction bases left unmatched: 6. The CDR3 spans 13 residues. Germline V gene lookup returns CDR1 ENHRY and CDR2 SYGVKD. The CDR3 DNA follows: TGTGCCATCCGGGACAGGGAAGACTCACCCCTCCACTTT. This gives the protein CAIRDREDSPLHF.

The table lists this clone with a few counts. The chain links TRBV5-1 to TRBJ1-4, with D perhaps TRBD1 (5 bases). CDR3 length: 14 residues. The germline V gene encodes CDR1 SGHRS and CDR2 YFSETQ. Trimming removed 3 bases at V and 8 bases at J, with 14 bases between. CDR3 DNA: TGCGCCAGCAGCTCAGAGGGGATTTGGGAAAAACTGTTTTTT. This sequence encodes CASSSEGIWEKLFF.

The rearrangement joins TRBV5-6 to TRBJ2-1; the match to TRBD2 covers 8 bases. The CDR3 is made up of 18 amino acids. Trimming cost V 2 bases and J 1 base; bases outside gene matches: 11. The germline CDR1 and CDR2 sequences are SGHDT and YYEEEE. CDR3 region: CASSFFESGRWSYNEQFF. The CDR3 region has the DNA TGTGCCAGCAGCTTTTTCGAAAGCGGGAGATGGTCCTACAATGAGCAGTTCTTC.

This clone was seen just once. The chain employs TRBV7-2 and TRBJ2-1; 7 positions match TRBD2. Germline V gene lookup returns CDR1 SGHTA and CDR2 FQGNSA. The CDR3 loop spans 16 amino acids. Losses at the gene ends were 2 bases for V and 0 bases for J; bases not matched to a gene: 4. The CDR3 nucleotides read TGTGCCAGCAGCTTATGGACGGGAGGCTCCTACAATGAGCAGTTCTTC. As protein: CASSLWTGGSYNEQFF.

V usage is TRBV7-3 and J usage is TRBJ1-1, with D unresolved. V gave up 1 base and J gave up 1 base, with 7 bases separating them. The CDR3 sequence is 14 residues long. Germline-derived CDR1 and CDR2 are SGHTA and FQGTGA. The CDR3 sequence: CASSLIGRNTEAFF. Here the CDR3 DNA reads TGTGCCAGCAGCTTAATAGGGAGGAACACTGAAGCTTTCTTT.

V and J are TRBV5-1 and TRBJ2-7; TRBD1 agrees at 7 bases. The CDR3 is 17 residues long. Trimming at V came to 3 bases and at J to 6 bases, leaving 18 bases not matched to a gene. Germline CDR1 SGHRS, CDR2 YFSETQ. For the CDR3, the DNA is TGCGCCAGCAGCTACGATCCAGGTCAGGGGGTTCTACGCGAGCAGTACTTC. This gives the protein CASSYDPGQGVLREQYF. Full variable domain (outside the CDR3, taken from reference TRBV5-1 and TRBJ2-7): KAGVTQTPRYLIKTRGQQVTLSCSPISGHRSVSWYQQTPGQGLQFLFEYFSETQRNKGNFPGRFSGRQFSNSRSEMNVSTLELGDSALYLCASSYDPGQGVLREQYFGPGTRLTVT.

The V call is TRBV7-2, the J call TRBJ1-2; 9 bases match TRBD1. The germline V gene encodes CDR1 SGHTA and CDR2 FQGNSA. V lost 5 bases and J lost 5; bases outside the gene matches: 18. This CDR3 has 18 residues. The CDR3, as DNA: TGTGCCAGCAGCCCGGGCGGGACAGGGTCCTCCTACACATATGGCTACACCTTC. It encodes CASSPGGTGSSYTYGYTF. Drawing the rest from reference TRBV7-2 and TRBJ1-2, the complete variable domain is GAGVSQSPSNKVTEKGKDVELRCDPISGHTALYWYRQSLGQGLEFLIYFQGNSAPDKSGLPSDRFSAERTGGSVSTLTIQRTQQEDSAVYLCASSPGGTGSSYTYGYTFGSGTRLTVV.

The J gene is TRBJ1-2, the V gene TRBV7-3; D perhaps matches TRBD1 (6 bases). Between the trimmed V and J ends, which lost 2 bases and 8 bases, there was a span of 24 bases. This CDR3 is 17 amino acids long. In germline, CDR1 is SGHTA, CDR2 FQGTGA. The CDR3 is CASSLEGRGGIGGGYTF. CDR3 coding DNA: TGTGCCAGCAGCTTAGAGGGCAGGGGCGGGATAGGTGGAGGCTACACCTTC. The full variable domain, with the rest looked up from reference TRBV7-3 and TRBJ1-2, is GAGVSQTPSNKVTEKGKYVELRCDPISGHTALYWYRQSLGQGPEFLIYFQGTGAADDSGLPNDRFFAVRPEGSVSTLKIQRTERGDSAVYLCASSLEGRGGIGGGYTFGSGTRLTVV.

The J gene is TRBJ1-1, the V gene TRBV9, with D perhaps matching TRBD1 (5 bases). V lost 4 bases, J lost 2 bases, and 18 bases lay in between. This CDR3 spans 16 amino acids. Germline lookup yields CDR1 SGDLS and CDR2 YYNGEE. CDR3 nucleotides: TGTGCCAGCAGCTCCATTCCGGGACTCGCCAACACTGAAGCTTTCTTT. Translating it yields CASSSIPGLANTEAFF.

The chain couples TRBV7-9 to TRBJ1-5; the D is unclear. The CDR3 sequence is 15 residues long. CDR1 and CDR2 from the germline V gene are SEHNR and FQNEAQ (reference sequence). The ends were cut back, 5 bases at V and 2 bases at J, with 13 bases in the middle. CDR3: CASSPGGNGNQPQHF. The CDR3 region has the DNA TGTGCCAGCAGCCCCGGAGGGAACGGCAATCAGCCCCAGCATTTT.

This clone was observed once. This CDR3 is CASSSLRVQGGYTEAFF. As DNA, the CDR3 is TGTGCCAGCAGCTCCCTTCGCGTCCAGGGGGGGTACACTGAAGCTTTCTTT. The chain links TRBV7-9 to TRBJ1-1; 7 bases agree with TRBD1. Germline V lookup: CDR1 SEHNR, CDR2 FQNEAQ (reference sequence). The CDR3 has 17 residues. V shed 4 bases and J 3 bases; nucleotides not matched to a gene: 14.